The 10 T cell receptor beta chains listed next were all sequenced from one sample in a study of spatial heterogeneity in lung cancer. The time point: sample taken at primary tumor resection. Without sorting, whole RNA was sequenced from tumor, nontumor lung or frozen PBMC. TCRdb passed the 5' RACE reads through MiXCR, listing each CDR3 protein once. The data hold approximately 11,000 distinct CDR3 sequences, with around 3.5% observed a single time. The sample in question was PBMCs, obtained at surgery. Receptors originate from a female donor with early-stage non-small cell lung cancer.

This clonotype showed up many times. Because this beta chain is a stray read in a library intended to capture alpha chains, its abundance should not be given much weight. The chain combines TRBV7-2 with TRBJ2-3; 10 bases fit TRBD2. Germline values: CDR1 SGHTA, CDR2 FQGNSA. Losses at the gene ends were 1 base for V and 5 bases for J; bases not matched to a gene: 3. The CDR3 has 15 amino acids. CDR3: CASSLGAGGVDTQYF. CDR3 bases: TGTGCCAGCAGCTTAGGAGCGGGAGGGGTAGATACGCAGTATTTT.

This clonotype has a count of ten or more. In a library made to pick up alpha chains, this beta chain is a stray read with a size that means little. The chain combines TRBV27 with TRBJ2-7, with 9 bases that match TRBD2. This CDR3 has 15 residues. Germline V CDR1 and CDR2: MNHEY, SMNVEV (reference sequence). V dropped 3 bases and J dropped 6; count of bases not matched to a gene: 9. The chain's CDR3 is CASSFGRGGRSEQYF. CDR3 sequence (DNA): TGTGCCAGCAGTTTTGGGCGGGGGGGCCGGAGCGAGCAGTACTTC.

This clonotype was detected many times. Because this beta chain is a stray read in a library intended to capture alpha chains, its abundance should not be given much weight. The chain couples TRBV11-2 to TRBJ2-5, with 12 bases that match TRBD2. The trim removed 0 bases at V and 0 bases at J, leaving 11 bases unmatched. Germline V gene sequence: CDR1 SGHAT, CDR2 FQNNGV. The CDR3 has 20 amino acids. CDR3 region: CASSLELLAGGGGYQETQYF. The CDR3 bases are TGTGCCAGCAGCTTAGAGCTACTAGCGGGAGGCGGGGGTTACCAAGAGACCCAGTACTTC.

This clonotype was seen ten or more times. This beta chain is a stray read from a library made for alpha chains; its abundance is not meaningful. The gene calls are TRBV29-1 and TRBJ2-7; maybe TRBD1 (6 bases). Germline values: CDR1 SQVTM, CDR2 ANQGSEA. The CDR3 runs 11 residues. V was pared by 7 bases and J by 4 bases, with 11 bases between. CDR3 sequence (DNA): TGCAGCGGAGTACAGGGTTACGAGCAGTACTTC. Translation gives CSGVQGYEQYF.

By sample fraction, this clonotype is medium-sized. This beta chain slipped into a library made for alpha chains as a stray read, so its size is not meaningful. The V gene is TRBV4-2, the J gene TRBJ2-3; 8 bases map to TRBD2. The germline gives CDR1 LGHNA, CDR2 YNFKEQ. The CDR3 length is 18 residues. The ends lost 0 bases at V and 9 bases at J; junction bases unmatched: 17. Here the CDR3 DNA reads TGTGCCAGCAGCCAAGAGGCTGTCGGGGGGGGCGGTTTCGGAACGCAGTATTTT. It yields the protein CASSQEAVGGGGFGTQYF.

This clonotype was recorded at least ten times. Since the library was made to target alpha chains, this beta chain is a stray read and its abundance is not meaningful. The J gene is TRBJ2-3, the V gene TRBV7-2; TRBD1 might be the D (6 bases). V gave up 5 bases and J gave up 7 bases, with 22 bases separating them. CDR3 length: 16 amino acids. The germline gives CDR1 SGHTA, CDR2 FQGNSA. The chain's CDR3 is CASSQGKLRVTNTQYF. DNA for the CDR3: TGTGCCAGCAGCCAGGGGAAGCTAAGGGTCACGAATACGCAGTATTTT.

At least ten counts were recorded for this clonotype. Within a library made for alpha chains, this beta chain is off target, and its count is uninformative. The CDR3 coding sequence is TGCAGTGCTCCCCGGCCCATAGCGGGAGTATACGAGCAGTACTTC. It translates to CSAPRPIAGVYEQYF. The chain uses TRBV20-1 and TRBJ2-7; TRBD2 matches at 9 bases. The J segment lost 4 bases and the V segment lost 5 bases, leaving 12 bases of the junction unmatched. Germline lookup yields CDR1 DFQATT and CDR2 SNEGSKA (reference sequence). This CDR3 comprises 15 residues.

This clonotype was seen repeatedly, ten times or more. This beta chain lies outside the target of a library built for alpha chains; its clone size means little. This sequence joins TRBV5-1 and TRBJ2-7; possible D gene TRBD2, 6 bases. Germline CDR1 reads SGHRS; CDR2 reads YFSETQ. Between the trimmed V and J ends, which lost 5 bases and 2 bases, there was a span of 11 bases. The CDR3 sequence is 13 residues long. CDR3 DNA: TGCGCCAGCAGGTGGGACTTCACCTACGAGCAGTACTTC. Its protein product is CASRWDFTYEQYF.

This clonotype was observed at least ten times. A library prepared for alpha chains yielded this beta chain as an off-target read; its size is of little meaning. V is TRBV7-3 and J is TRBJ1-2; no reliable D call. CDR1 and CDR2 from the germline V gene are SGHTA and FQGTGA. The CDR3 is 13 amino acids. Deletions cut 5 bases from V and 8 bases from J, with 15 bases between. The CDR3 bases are TGTGCCAGCAGCCCCGGGCCCTCCGGAGGCTACACCTTC. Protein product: CASSPGPSGGYTF.

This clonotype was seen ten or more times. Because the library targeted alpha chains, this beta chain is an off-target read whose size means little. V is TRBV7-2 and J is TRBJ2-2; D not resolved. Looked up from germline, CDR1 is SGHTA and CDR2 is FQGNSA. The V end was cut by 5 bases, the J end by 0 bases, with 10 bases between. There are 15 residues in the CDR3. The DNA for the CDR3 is TGTGCCAGCAGCCCCGTGCTAACGAACACCGGGGAGCTGTTTTTT. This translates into CASSPVLTNTGELFF.